Below, 10 T cell receptor beta chains from the same sample are listed, as sequenced in a study of T cells after yellow fever vaccination (dated by TCRdb to 2018 to 2020). In the paper's terms, the treatment or condition label means: live attenuated yellow fever vaccine strain. Libraries were built with 5' RACE. Sequenced on an Illumina HiSeq 2500. TCRdb reprocessed the public reads (quality trimming at Q25 with fastp, clone calling with MiXCR) and kept in-frame beta chains. Each entry is one CDR3 protein sequence, shown with its most common DNA and genes. The sample table records 150,000 or so distinct CDR3 sequences; more than 5.5% of these occur just once. 2.5% of the sample comes from the top ten. The material was CD4+ T cells sorted from PBMCs, obtained around 5 days after the first yellow fever vaccination. The receptors come from a man aged 18 to 30 who received the YFV17D yellow fever vaccine.

V gene TRBV20-1 combines with J gene TRBJ1-6; D remains ambiguous. Looked up from germline, CDR1 is DFQATT and CDR2 is SNEGSKA (reference sequence). CDR3 length: 13 amino acids. Trimming cost V 6 bases and J 7 bases, with 13 bases left between them. CDR3 amino acids: CSAIKSGNSPLHF. Written as DNA, the CDR3 is TGCAGTGCCATAAAATCGGGCAATTCACCCCTCCACTTT.

This chain joins TRBV7-8 and TRBJ2-7, with D unresolved. The V and J ends lost 1 base and 6 bases respectively, with 10 bases between them. The germline V gene has CDR1 SGHVS and CDR2 FQNEAQ. This CDR3 has 13 residues. CDR3 DNA sequence: TGTGCCAGCAGCTTAGAGGTCCTTGCCGAGCAGTACGTC. It specifies CASSLEVLAEQYV.

This clonotype was recorded a few times. V gene TRBV9 combines with J gene TRBJ1-3; possibly TRBD1 for D (5 bases). The CDR3 totals 15 residues. V was clipped by 0 bases and J by 3 bases, with 10 bases between them. CDR1 is SGDLS and CDR2 is YYNGEE in the germline V gene. The CDR3 coding sequence is TGTGCCAGCAGCGTAGCTGGGGGAATTGGAAACACCATATATTTT. Translated: CASSVAGGIGNTIYF.

Many counts were recorded for this clonotype. The V and J genes are TRBV5-4 and TRBJ2-3, with D unresolved. CDR1 and CDR2 from the germline V gene are SGHNT and YYREEE (reference sequence). The CDR3 loop spans 13 amino acids. V was cut by 0 bases and J by 2 bases, with 4 bases left in between. Written as DNA, the CDR3 is TGTGCCAGCAGCTTGGACTTCACAGATACGCAGTATTTT. The encoded protein is CASSLDFTDTQYF.

The chain employs TRBV6-5 and TRBJ1-6, with 9 bases identical to TRBD1. The CDR3 runs to 14 residues. J gave up 9 bases and V 6 bases, and 6 bases lay outside the gene matches. Germline V gives CDR1 MNHEY, CDR2 SVGAGI. The CDR3 spells CASRRDRDPSPLHF. CDR3 coding DNA: TGTGCCAGCAGGCGGGACAGGGATCCTTCACCCCTCCACTTT.

About this clonotype: An end of the junction differs from the germline gene, which may be a read error. The chain employs TRBV10-3 and TRBJ2-5; D possibly corresponds to TRBD2 (6 bases). Germline lookup yields CDR1 ENHRY and CDR2 SYGVKD. The CDR3 is made up of 12 amino acids. Here the CDR3 reads CACGGNQEPQYF. The CDR3 DNA reads TGTGCCTGCGGCGGGAACCAAGAGCCCCAGTACTTC.

This clonotype was detected ten times or more. An end of the junction does not agree with germline; a read error may underlie this. CDR3 sequence: CAWSWDNLGNF. CDR3 sequence (DNA): TGTGCCTGGAGTTGGGACAATCTGGGTAACTTC. This rearrangement joins TRBV30 to TRBJ2-7; tentative D call: TRBD1 (6 bases). The CDR3 is 11 residues long. Germline V CDR1 and CDR2: GTSNPN, SVGIG (reference sequence). Supplemented by reference TRBV30 and TRBJ2-7, the full variable domain reads SQTIHQWPATLVQPVGSPLSLECTVEGTSNPNLYWYRQAAGRGLQLLFYSVGIGQISSEVPQNLSASRPQDRQFILSSKKLLLSDSGFYLCAWSWDNLGNFGPGTRLTVT.

At least ten counts were recorded for this clonotype. This sequence joins TRBV7-2 and TRBJ2-3; D uncertain. The ends were cut back, 3 bases at V and 6 bases at J, with 13 bases in the middle. Germline V gene sequence: CDR1 SGHTA, CDR2 FQGNSA. This CDR3 has 14 amino acids. The CDR3 here is CASSFSDFWDTQYF. The CDR3 bases are TGTGCCAGCAGCTTTAGTGACTTCTGGGATACGCAGTATTTT.

This clonotype is a singleton in its sample. This rearrangement joins TRBV18 to TRBJ2-7; 8 nucleotides match TRBD1. The CDR3 is 13 amino acids. The V gene's germline CDR1 is KGHSH and CDR2 LQKENI. Trimming removed 4 bases from V and 1 base from J; junction bases left unmatched: 0. CDR3 region: CASSRTGSYEQYV. CDR3 DNA: TGTGCCAGCTCACGGACAGGGTCCTACGAGCAGTACGTC.

The rearrangement links TRBV18 to TRBJ2-6, with D unresolved. The CDR3 covers 15 residues. Trimming left V 6 bases short and J 2 bases short, with 11 bases between. CDR1 is KGHSH, CDR2 LQKENI, per germline. CDR3 coding DNA: TGTGCCAGCTCGCACGGTTCCGCTGGGGCCAACGTCCTGACTTTC. It yields the protein CASSHGSAGANVLTF.